The T cell receptor (beta chain) under discussion was sequenced for a study of cytomegalovirus exposure and HLA in healthy donors. Overall study findings and caveats: CMV serostatus was the only recorded immune exposure for donors.

CDR1 and CDR2 (germline): SGHTA, FQGNSA. There are 14 residues in the CDR3. V lost 1 base, J lost 6 bases, and 3 bases stayed unmatched. Comment on this clone: Its antigen is unknown.

PCR was performed using 60 Vbeta and 13 Jbeta primers. Some clones are missing from TCRdb's copy, which holds only in-frame ones; the method was immunoSEQ multiplex PCR. This sample yields around 190,000 clones, of which about four fifths are seen a single time; 1.5% to 2% belongs to the top ten. This chain links TRBV7-2 with TRBJ2-3; 8 nucleotides line up with TRBD2. The sequenced sample consisted of PBMCs. The receptor's source is a man between 18 and 35 years old in good health and CMV-seronegative. This CDR3 is CASSLGLARDTQYF. The CDR3 bases are TGTGCCAGCAGCTTAGGACTAGCGCGCGATACGCAGTATTTT. Together with reference TRBV7-2 and TRBJ2-3, the CDR3 gives the full variable domain: GAGVSQSPSNKVTEKGKDVELRCDPISGHTALYWYRQSLGQGLEFLIYFQGNSAPDKSGLPSDRFSAERTGGSVSTLTIQRTQQEDSAVYLCASSLGLARDTQYFGPGTRLTVL.